This TCR beta chain was captured by sequencing in a study of T cell changes during pregnancy in multiple sclerosis (dated by TCRdb to the late 2010s). With regard to the full study: In women with multiple sclerosis, the researchers looked at how the T cell repertoire shifted as pregnancy progressed.

To note about this clone: What antigen it recognizes has not been identified. No clone much larger than this one lies a single base away; base qualities are absent.

V loses 7 bases, J loses 0 bases, and the germline ends lie 12 bases apart. The germline V gene supplies CDR1 SQVTM and CDR2 ANQGSEA. The CDR3 covers 14 residues, taking in both the cysteine and the phenylalanine. Here the CDR3 DNA is all that survives: 42 bases in frame from base 1. Libraries were made using the immunoSEQ multiplex PCR assay. TCRdb took over this immuneACCESS table, retaining in-frame rearrangements with V and J assigned. Such tables are incomplete; in checked studies, under half of the missing clones stem from an unresolved V gene, and the remainder is unexplained. The sample table lists approximately 130,000 clones, about 95% of them with a count of one. The ten largest clones represent 0.44% of the sample.

The sample was peripheral blood, taken after pregnancy. This receptor chain uses TRBV29-1 and TRBJ2-2; TRBD2 is a possible D gene, resting on 7 matching bases. The sequence derives from a female donor with multiple sclerosis, enrolled in a pregnancy study. The bases are TGCAGCGGTACCGGGGGGCCGAACACCGGGGAGCTGTTTTTT. Its protein product is CSGTGGPNTGELFF.